These 8 T cell receptor beta chains originate from one sample sequenced in a study of OX40 agonist ivuxolimab in advanced cancers. Sequencing used immunoSEQ multiplex PCR; TCRdb keeps in-frame clones, though not all of them. The sample carries about 80,000 clones, just over 90% recorded once. This specimen consisted of CD4+ or CD8+ T cells sorted from blood, obtained in a trial of the OX40 agonist ivuxolimab. Source of these receptors: an adult with an advanced solid tumor such as melanoma, head and neck, liver or kidney cancer.

The chain recombines TRBV15 with TRBJ2-2; D uncertain. The CDR3 totals 16 residues. Trimming removed 1 base at V and 3 bases at J, with 12 bases between. Germline loops: CDR1 LNHNV, CDR2 YYDKDF (reference sequence). CDR3 sequence (DNA): TGTGCCACCAGCAGAGGTCGTCAGCGCGACACCGGGGAGCTGTTTTTT. Residues: CATSRGRQRDTGELFF.

J is TRBJ2-3 and V is TRBV19; 7 bases are a match to TRBD1. This CDR3 spans 15 amino acids. The junction had 11 bases not matched to a gene; V was cut back by 5 bases and J by 6 bases. CDR1 is LNHDA and CDR2 is SQIVND in the germline V gene (reference sequence). In DNA form, the CDR3 reads TGTGCCAGTAGTTTGGGACAGTTCAATCTGGATACGCAGTATTTT. Its protein is CASSLGQFNLDTQYF. The full variable domain, in which reference TRBV19 and TRBJ2-3 provide the parts outside the CDR3, is DGGITQSPKYLFRKEGQNVTLSCEQNLNHDAMYWYRQDPGQGLRLIYYSQIVNDFQKGDIAEGYSVSREKKESFPLTVTSAQKNPTAFYLCASSLGQFNLDTQYFGPGTRLTVL.

This chain links TRBV7-3 with TRBJ1-1, with D tentatively TRBD1 (5 bases). The CDR3 runs 15 residues. V lost 5 bases and J 4 bases, leaving 17 bases between the germline ends. The germline gives CDR1 SGHTA, CDR2 FQGTGA. CDR3 sequence reads: CASSPAGAGFTEAFF. For the CDR3, the DNA is TGTGCCAGCAGCCCCGCCGGGGCAGGGTTCACTGAAGCTTTCTTT.

V usage is TRBV25-1 and J usage is TRBJ2-1; 10 bases agree with TRBD1. CDR1 is MGHDK, CDR2 SYGVNS, per germline. The junction had 6 bases not matched to a gene; V was cut back by 3 bases and J by 7 bases. The CDR3 runs to 15 residues. The CDR3 loop reads CASSDPGTGANEQFF. The CDR3 nucleotides are TGTGCCAGCAGTGATCCCGGGACAGGGGCGAATGAGCAGTTCTTC.

The V call is TRBV7-2, the J call TRBJ2-1; a weak D match, TRBD2 (5 bases). From germline, CDR1 is SGHTA and CDR2 FQGNSA. Trimming stripped 2 bases from V and 10 bases from J, with 12 bases between. The CDR3 covers 13 residues. The CDR3, as DNA: TGTGCCAGCAGCTTAAAGGGTCCGGGGGAGCAGTTCTTC. It specifies CASSLKGPGEQFF.

The J gene is TRBJ2-3, the V gene TRBV7-2; the match to TRBD2 covers 7 bases. With V trimmed by 1 base and J by 1 base, 8 bases remained unmatched. CDR1 and CDR2 from the germline V gene are SGHTA and FQGNSA. The CDR3 spans 17 residues. CDR3 in amino acids: CASSLGDLLAGTDTQYF. In nucleotides, the CDR3 is TGTGCCAGCAGCTTAGGGGATCTTCTAGCGGGCACAGATACGCAGTATTTT. Looking up the rest from reference TRBV7-2 and TRBJ2-3 gives the full variable domain: GAGVSQSPSNKVTEKGKDVELRCDPISGHTALYWYRQSLGQGLEFLIYFQGNSAPDKSGLPSDRFSAERTGGSVSTLTIQRTQQEDSAVYLCASSLGDLLAGTDTQYFGPGTRLTVL.

The rearrangement joins TRBV6-5 to TRBJ2-6; D is uncertain. In germline, CDR1 is MNHEY, CDR2 SVGAGI. CDR3 length equals 16 residues. Trimming shortened V by 0 bases and J by 0 bases, and 6 bases separated the two germline ends. This chain's CDR3 is CASSYSISSGANVLTF. The CDR3 DNA reads as TGTGCCAGCAGTTACTCGATAAGCTCTGGGGCCAACGTCCTGACTTTC.

The V and J genes are TRBV25-1 and TRBJ2-7; tentatively, D is TRBD1 or TRBD2 (5 bases each). The CDR3 loop spans 15 amino acids. V dropped 1 base and J dropped 5 bases, with 15 bases sitting between them. Germline V gene sequence: CDR1 MGHDK, CDR2 SYGVNS. The CDR3 reads CASSEFGAGRHEQYF. In nucleotides, the CDR3 is TGTGCCAGCAGTGAATTCGGGGCAGGGCGGCACGAGCAGTACTTC.